This TCR beta chain stems from a study of vaccination and CD4 T cells after COVID-19. This clonotype showed up just a few times. Its specificity is unknown. Cultured CD4+ T cells had their DNA profiled by the Oncomine TCR Beta short-read assay. TCRdb re-derived calls from the PCR reads in MiXCR, one entry per CDR3 protein. The sample carries 7,500 to 10,000 distinct CDR3 sequences, about two thirds recorded once. As for treatment: approximately 11-day PBMC culture with coronavirus spike peptide pools or control peptides (ViraFEST assay). Germline V lookup: CDR1 DFQATT, CDR2 SNEGSKA (reference sequence). This CDR3 spans 13 amino acids. With 6 bases removed from V and 2 bases from J, the gap between germline ends came to 12 bases.

Input material: CD4+ T cells from blood, cultured in vitro. This chain joins TRBV20-1 and TRBJ2-3; TRBD1 is a possible D gene (6 bases). The receptor was derived from a human donor who had recovered from COVID-19. The CDR3 is CSAEGDDTDTQYF. The CDR3 bases are TGCAGTGCCGAGGGGGACGACACAGATACGCAGTATTTT.